This T cell receptor (beta chain) was profiled in a study of regulatory T cells in long-lasting Graves disease. In building TCR beta libraries, iRepertoire HTBI primers were used together with Arm-PCR of CDR3 regions. TCRdb independently ran MiXCR on the multiplex PCR reads; one entry per CDR3 protein. The sample records about 430,000 distinct CDR3 sequences, over 14% being singletons. The sample's time point: newly diagnosed GD, antithyroid drugs for less than 3 months. PBMC RNA was the source of the TCR library. This clonotype was counted at least ten times. These same records also appear under a second study, on T cells in Graves' hyperthyroidism and ophthalmopathy.

The receptor was isolated from a woman aged 40 to 50 with Graves disease. The sample consisted of peripheral blood mononuclear cells (PBMCs), taken at new diagnosis, from a patient treated with antithyroid drugs.

The CDR3 bases are TGTGCCAGCAGGACGGACAGGGAAGAGCAGTACTTC. Encoded protein: CASRTDREEQYF. The chain links TRBV12-3 or TRBV12-4 to TRBJ2-7; TRBD1 agrees at 8 bases. This CDR3 is 12 amino acids long. Losses at the gene ends were 6 bases for V and 7 bases for J; bases not matched to a gene: 5.